This TCR beta chain was recovered during a study of T cell repertoires in cytomegalovirus infection. Background on the study: The authors relied on CMV epitopes, both recently identified HLA-C-restricted and well-studied HLA-B-restricted.

A note on this clonotype: Antigen: not known.

Germline V CDR1 and CDR2: MNHEY, SMNVEV (reference sequence). The CDR3 totals 14 residues. The V and J ends lost 4 bases and 9 bases, in that order; junction bases with no gene match: 6. TCRdb re-called the reads with MiXCR, one entry per CDR3 protein. There are about 900,000 distinct CDR3 sequences in the sample; approximately 30% occur only once, and 13% lies in the top ten. The TCR sequence derives from a human donor in good health (CMV status not recorded). Some clones in this sample may be carry-over from other donors' samples. This sequence joins TRBV27 and TRBJ1-4, with 9 bases fitting TRBD1. The specimen was cultured CD8+ T cells from PBMCs, collected from culture after CMV antigen stimulation. CDR3 nucleotides: TGTGCCAGCAGTTGGGGACAGGGAGGTAAAAAACTGTTTTTT. Translated: CASSWGQGGKKLFF. The whole variable domain, remainder taken from reference TRBV27 and TRBJ1-4, is EAQVTQNPRYLITVTGKKLTVTCSQNMNHEYMSWYRQDPGLGLRQIYYSMNVEVTDKGDVPEGYKVSRKEKRNFPLILESPSPNQTSLYFCASSWGQGGKKLFFGSGTQLSVL.